At least ten counts were recorded for the clone carrying this T cell receptor beta chain. Antigen specificity is unknown. Among the patients, aged 18 to 65, hyperthyroidism was newly diagnosed and had lasted under 2 months. The source of the PBMCs was 10 ml of fresh peripheral blood. These data are taken from a study of T cells in Graves' hyperthyroidism and ophthalmopathy. Findings of the study overall: Researchers found most expanded thyroid clonotypes above 0.001 in blood as well. Ophthalmopathy cases were set apart from stable hyperthyroidism by a 13 V-J model.

J gave up 2 bases and V 7 bases, and 8 bases lay outside the gene matches. CDR1 and CDR2 (germline): SNHLY, FYNNEI. CDR3 length equals 15 residues. The investigators amplified TCR beta CDR3 regions from RNA transcripts. The HTBI primer set drove a first-round RT-PCR of the TCR CDR3. From the multiplex PCR reads, TCRdb called clonotypes with MiXCR, one entry per CDR3 protein. Among 470,000 or so distinct CDR3 sequences listed, 20% were seen once. Source material: blood. This sequence joins TRBV2 and TRBJ1-2; 9 bases match TRBD1. This TCR was recovered from a man aged 18-30 years with Graves' hyperthyroidism. CDR3 region: CASTQDRGQNYGYTF. CDR3 in DNA: TGTGCCAGCACCCAGGACAGGGGACAAAACTATGGCTACACCTTC.